Presented here are 16 T cell receptor beta chains from one specimen sequenced in a study of blood T cell repertoires in COVID-19. Libraries were prepared by immunoSEQ multiplex PCR; TCRdb keeps only in-frame clonotypes and omits some of them. The sample shows approximately 70,000 clones, about four fifths of them seen only once. The sequencing input was peripheral blood. These receptors all come from a woman aged 80 or over with active or convalescent COVID-19.

The sample holds one count of this clone. The rearrangement links TRBV7-6 to TRBJ2-3; TRBD2 matches 11 bases. Germline V lookup: CDR1 SGHVS, CDR2 FNYEAQ. The CDR3 is 16 amino acids. V lost 3 bases to trimming and J lost 1 base; unmatched junction nucleotides: 3. This CDR3 is CASSLLLAGGTDTQYF. The CDR3 coding sequence is TGTGCCAGCAGCTTGTTACTAGCGGGGGGCACAGATACGCAGTATTTT.

The rearrangement links TRBV18 to TRBJ2-2; maybe TRBD1 (5 bases). The germline CDR1 and CDR2 sequences are KGHSH and LQKENI. The V and J ends lost 3 bases and 0 bases respectively, with 11 bases between them. The CDR3 is 16 residues long. For the CDR3, the DNA is TGTGCCAGCTCACCGTTCAGACAGACGAACACCGGGGAGCTGTTTTTT. The encoded protein is CASSPFRQTNTGELFF. The full variable domain, with the rest looked up from reference TRBV18 and TRBJ2-2, is NAGVMQNPRHLVRRRGQEARLRCSPMKGHSHVYWYRQLPEEGLKFMVYLQKENIIDESGMPKERFSAEFPKEGPSILRIQQVVRGDSAAYFCASSPFRQTNTGELFFGEGSRLTVL.

In its sample, this clone was seen a few times. The genes are TRBV2 and TRBJ2-3; tentative D call: TRBD1 (5 bases). The germline CDR1 and CDR2 sequences are SNHLY and FYNNEI. Trimming shortened V by 4 bases and J by 5 bases, and 10 bases separated the two germline ends. The CDR3 extends over 13 amino acids. CDR3: CASSVDRRDTQYF. The CDR3 nucleotides read TGTGCCAGCAGTGTAGACAGAAGAGATACGCAGTATTTT. Using reference TRBV2 and TRBJ2-3 for the parts outside the CDR3, the full variable domain is EPEVTQTPSHQVTQMGQEVILRCVPISNHLYFYWYRQILGQKVEFLVSFYNNEISEKSEIFDDQFSVERPDGSNFTLKIRSTKLEDSAMYFCASSVDRRDTQYFGPGTRLTVL.

The chain has TRBV5-1 and TRBJ1-2; D is uncertain. Per the germline V gene, CDR1 is SGHRS and CDR2 is YFSETQ. The V and J ends lost 5 bases and 6 bases respectively, with 11 bases between them. The CDR3 runs to 12 residues. This CDR3 is CASSINGDGYTF. The CDR3 DNA reads TGCGCCAGCAGTATCAACGGGGATGGCTACACCTTC.

This clone has only one observation. The chain recombines TRBV2 with TRBJ2-5, with D possibly matching TRBD1 (5 bases). The germline V and J ends were trimmed by 4 bases and 0 bases, with 21 bases remaining between them. The CDR3 is made up of 18 amino acids. CDR1 is SNHLY and CDR2 is FYNNEI in the germline V gene. CDR3: CASSGPPGIQNNQETQYF. CDR3 DNA: TGTGCCAGCAGTGGGCCGCCAGGGATCCAGAACAACCAAGAGACCCAGTACTTC. The full variable domain, completed using reference TRBV2 and TRBJ2-5, is EPEVTQTPSHQVTQMGQEVILRCVPISNHLYFYWYRQILGQKVEFLVSFYNNEISEKSEIFDDQFSVERPDGSNFTLKIRSTKLEDSAMYFCASSGPPGIQNNQETQYFGPGTRLLVL.

This chain links TRBV10-2 with TRBJ2-5, with a possible D match to TRBD2 (6 bases). V gave up 7 bases and J gave up 2 bases, with 11 bases separating them. This CDR3 comprises 13 residues. Germline V lookup: CDR1 WSHSY, CDR2 SAAADI. This CDR3 reads CASIMGGQETQYF. The CDR3 nucleotides are TGCGCCAGCATCATGGGGGGACAAGAGACCCAGTACTTC.

The gene calls are TRBV4-3 and TRBJ2-3; tentative D call: TRBD2 (6 bases). CDR1 is LGHNA and CDR2 is YSLEER in the germline V gene. V lost 0 bases and J lost 2, with 12 bases in between. CDR3 size: 16 residues. CDR3 DNA sequence: TGCGCCAGCAGCCAAGATAATGCGGGATACACAGATACGCAGTATTTT. This codes for CASSQDNAGYTDTQYF.

The V call is TRBV12-5, the J call TRBJ2-7; D is ambiguous. This CDR3 has 16 amino acids. Germline lookup yields CDR1 LGHNT and CDR2 FRNRAP. Deletions cut 3 bases from V and 9 bases from J, with 24 bases between. CDR3 region: CASGFGNRWVLMGQYF. The CDR3 region has the DNA TGTGCTAGTGGTTTTGGTAACAGATGGGTCCTAATGGGGCAGTACTTC.

The chain uses TRBV6-2 or TRBV6-3 and TRBJ1-2, with TRBD1 matching 7 bases. The CDR3 totals 16 residues. Germline loops: CDR1 MNHEY, CDR2 SVGEGT. With 5 bases clipped from V and 6 bases from J, the junction kept 15 bases outside the gene matches. This CDR3 reads CASSDPHRRTGDGYTF. The CDR3 nucleotides are TGTGCCAGCAGTGACCCTCACCGCCGGACAGGTGATGGCTACACCTTC.

This chain uses TRBV2 with TRBJ2-1, with 13 bases matching TRBD2. This CDR3 has 17 residues. The germline CDR1 and CDR2 sequences are SNHLY and FYNNEI. The trim removed 8 bases at V and 1 base at J, leaving 8 bases unmatched. CDR3 residues: CASQTSGGLVSYNEQFF. CDR3 sequence (DNA): TGTGCCAGCCAGACTAGCGGGGGGTTAGTGTCCTACAATGAGCAGTTCTTC.

The chain combines TRBV18 with TRBJ1-3, with D hard to call. This CDR3 is 17 amino acids long. Trimming took 1 base from V and 0 from J, leaving 13 bases between them. From germline, CDR1 is KGHSH and CDR2 LQKENI. CDR3 sequence reads: CASSPQSSVLSGNTIYF. DNA for the CDR3: TGTGCCAGCTCACCACAATCGAGTGTCCTCTCTGGAAACACCATATATTTT.

The CDR3 spells CATSEGLAPFTDTQYF. For the CDR3, the DNA is TGTGCCACCAGTGAGGGACTAGCGCCATTCACAGATACGCAGTATTTT. The V call is TRBV24-1, the J call TRBJ2-3; TRBD2 agrees at 10 bases. Germline V gene data show CDR1 as KGHDR and CDR2 as SFDVKD. This CDR3 comprises 16 residues. The junction had 5 bases not matched to a gene; V was cut back by 4 bases and J by 2 bases.

This clone was recorded once. V usage is TRBV19 and J usage is TRBJ1-2; 10 nucleotides match TRBD1. Trimming at V came to 4 bases and at J to 6 bases, leaving 5 bases not matched to a gene. The CDR3 runs 14 residues. The V gene's germline CDR1 is LNHDA and CDR2 SQIVND (reference sequence). CDR3 amino acids: CASSKDRGVNGYTF. CDR3 nucleotide sequence: TGTGCCAGTAGTAAGGACAGGGGGGTAAATGGCTACACCTTC. Combining the CDR3 with reference TRBV19 and TRBJ1-2 gives the whole variable domain DGGITQSPKYLFRKEGQNVTLSCEQNLNHDAMYWYRQDPGQGLRLIYYSQIVNDFQKGDIAEGYSVSREKKESFPLTVTSAQKNPTAFYLCASSKDRGVNGYTFGSGTRLTVV.

The chain joins TRBV28 to TRBJ1-5, with D tentatively TRBD1 (5 bases). The CDR3 has 15 amino acids. Germline V gene data show CDR1 as MDHEN and CDR2 as SYDVKM. V was shortened by 3 bases and J by 2 bases, with 11 bases between the two germline ends. The CDR3 sequence: CASSFGGEGNQPQHF. The DNA for the CDR3 is TGTGCCAGCAGTTTCGGGGGGGAGGGCAATCAGCCCCAGCATTTT.

The rearrangement joins TRBV14 to TRBJ2-5, with 12 bases aligning to TRBD2. V dropped 1 base and J dropped 3; count of bases not matched to a gene: 3. The CDR3 loop spans 16 amino acids. Germline V lookup: CDR1 SGHDN, CDR2 FVKESK. For the CDR3, the DNA is TGTGCCAGCAGCCAAGGGTGGACTAGCGGGAAAGAGACCCAGTACTTC. Translation: CASSQGWTSGKETQYF. Supplemented by reference TRBV14 and TRBJ2-5, the full variable domain reads EAGVTQFPSHSVIEKGQTVTLRCDPISGHDNLYWYRRVMGKEIKFLLHFVKESKQDESGMPNNRFLAERTGGTYSTLKVQPAELEDSGVYFCASSQGWTSGKETQYFGPGTRLLVL.

This clone was picked up a small number of times. CDR3 region: CASKWGDNSPLHF. The CDR3 nucleotides are TGTGCCAGCAAGTGGGGGGACAATTCACCCCTCCACTTT. This chain joins TRBV6-5 and TRBJ1-6, with D tentatively TRBD1 (5 bases). This CDR3 has 13 amino acids. Trimming shortened V by 7 bases and J by 7 bases, and 11 bases separated the two germline ends. Germline CDR1 MNHEY, CDR2 SVGAGI.